This entry describes one TCR beta chain. Adults between about 18 and 89 years of age took part from fewer than 30 US areas. The data were taken from a study of blood T cell repertoires in COVID-19. Study-wide background: Researchers got acute and convalescent COVID-19 samples from the United States, Italy and Spain.

Per the authors' pipeline: Reference gene primer amplification gave nucleated cell count estimates. Data came from immunoSEQ multiplex PCR; TCRdb stores just in-frame clones and leaves some out. The V and J calls and clone size are taken from that table; D and trimming were inferred from the DNA. Of about 210,000 clones in the sample, roughly 84% are singletons; the top ten hold 3.2%. Sequencing was done on a sample of PBMCs or T cells enriched from blood (not recorded which). This TCR was recovered from a woman aged 25 to 39 who had been exposed to COVID-19.

The DNA for the CDR3 is TGTGCCAGCAGTTTTGGGGCCCTTGGGACTGAAGCTTTCTTT. This codes for CASSFGALGTEAFF. This sequence joins TRBV27 and TRBJ1-1, with D tentatively TRBD1 (5 bases). CDR3 length equals 14 residues. V was clipped by 3 bases and J by 5 bases, with 13 bases between them. Germline CDR1 is MNHEY and CDR2 is SMNVEV (reference sequence).